This entry describes one T cell receptor (beta chain). A read error may produce the germline difference seen at one junction end. Study processing details: Reference gene primer amplification gave nucleated cell count estimates. Some clones are missing from TCRdb's copy, which holds only in-frame ones; the method was immunoSEQ multiplex PCR. That table supplies the V and J calls and clone size; D and trimming were determined from the DNA. The table lists 200,000 to 250,000 clones, roughly 80% of them singletons. This record comes from a study of blood T cell repertoires in COVID-19. Across the study: The cDNA or gDNA used as material had been derived from T cells, B-cell-depleted T cells, or PBMCs.

Germline CDR1 SGHRS, CDR2 YFSETQ. The CDR3 is 12 amino acids. The specimen sequenced was peripheral blood. The rearrangement joins TRBV5-1 to TRBJ2-7; 7 nucleotides match TRBD1. The TCR originated in a human donor in a cohort sampled during active COVID-19. In nucleotides, the CDR3 is TGCGCCAGCAGCTACATCGACAGGGAGCGGTACTTC. Translating it yields CASSYIDRERYF.